This T cell receptor beta chain was sequenced in a study of early T cells in non-severe SARS-CoV-2 infection. Study at large: RNA in bulk from unsorted whole blood was sequenced, and chains were unpaired.

Study-wide results and caveats: Missing private and CD4 specificities, VDJdb matching favored anti-spike CD8 responses.

The CDR3 is 12 residues long. Germline assignment: CDR1 GTSNPN and CDR2 SVGIG (reference sequence). The germline V and J ends were trimmed by 4 bases and 3 bases, with 10 bases remaining between them. On this clonotype: Antigen: not known.

Unique molecular identifiers were affixed to single, distinct cDNA molecules. Via MiXCR, TCRdb re-called the 5' RACE reads, giving one row per CDR3 protein. This sample has tens of thousands of distinct CDR3 sequences, with around 13% found just once. The receptor's source is an adult who was a healthcare worker with PCR-confirmed SARS-CoV-2 infection or an uninfected control (not recorded which). V usage is TRBV30 and J usage is TRBJ2-7; D ambiguous. Sequencing was carried out using whole blood. The CDR3: CAWMGNGYEQYF. CDR3 in DNA: TGTGCCTGGATGGGTAACGGCTACGAGCAGTACTTC.